This T cell receptor beta chain was captured by sequencing in a study of T cells in Graves' hyperthyroidism and ophthalmopathy. Study-wide points: Median prediction lead before ophthalmopathy onset was 6.5 months with the model.

This clonotype was seen at least ten times. Its cognate antigen is unknown. RNA transcripts were the template for amplifying TCR beta CDR3 regions. With the HTBI primer set, the TCR CDR3 went through a first round of RT-PCR. TCRdb re-called the multiplex PCR reads through MiXCR, storing one row per CDR3 protein. The data show about 520,000 distinct CDR3 sequences, around a quarter seen once. In germline, CDR1 is SGHTA, CDR2 FQGTGA. V was clipped by 5 bases and J by 5 bases, with 12 bases between them. The CDR3 runs 13 residues. Inclusion characteristics of ophthalmopathy patients comprised a Clinical Activity Score of at least 3, a NOSPECS grade of at least 4, and duration under 3 months. A patient was excluded if there was uncontrolled infection, other autoimmune disease, pregnancy or lactation.

The source is a woman in her twenties or thirties with Graves' ophthalmopathy. The chain combines TRBV7-3 with TRBJ1-1; no definite D call. Input material: blood. CDR3 sequence reads: CASSPTEETEAFF. CDR3 nucleotide sequence: TGTGCCAGCAGCCCGACGGAGGAGACTGAAGCTTTCTTT.